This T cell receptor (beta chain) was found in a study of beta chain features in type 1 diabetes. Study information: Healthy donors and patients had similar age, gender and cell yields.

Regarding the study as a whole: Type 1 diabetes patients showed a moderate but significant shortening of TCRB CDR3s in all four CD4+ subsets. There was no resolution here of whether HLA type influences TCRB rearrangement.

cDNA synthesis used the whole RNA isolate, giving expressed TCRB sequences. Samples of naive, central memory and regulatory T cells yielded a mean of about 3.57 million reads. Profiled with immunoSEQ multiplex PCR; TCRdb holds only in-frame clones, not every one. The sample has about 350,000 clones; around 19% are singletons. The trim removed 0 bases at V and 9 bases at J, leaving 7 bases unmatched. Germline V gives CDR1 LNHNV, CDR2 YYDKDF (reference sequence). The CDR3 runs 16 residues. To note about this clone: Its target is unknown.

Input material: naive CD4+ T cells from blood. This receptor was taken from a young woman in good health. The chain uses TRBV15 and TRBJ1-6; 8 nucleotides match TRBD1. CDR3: CATSREGRGLGSPLHF. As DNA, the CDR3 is TGTGCCACCAGCAGAGAGGGCAGGGGGCTAGGTTCACCCCTCCACTTT.